The TCR beta chain under discussion was sequenced for a study of response to subunit inactivated influenza vaccine. TCRdb itself ran the RT-PCR reads through MiXCR, one entry per CDR3 protein. The repertoire has just under 550,000 distinct CDR3 sequences, under 30% of them found once; the top ten carry about 3%. This CDR3 comprises 14 residues. The germline V gene has CDR1 MNHEY and CDR2 SMNVEV (reference sequence). Trimming shortened V by 6 bases and J by 7 bases, and 18 bases separated the two germline ends. These data also formed part of another study, on T cells expressing NK-cell markers. That publication notes: The authors made TCR beta cDNA libraries by 5'RACE template switching. This switching added a universal primer site and UMIs. It was sorted CD3+CD56+NKG2C+, CD3+CD56+NKG2C- and CD3+CD56-NKG2C+ T cells that supplied the TCR beta repertoires. CD8+ T cells in over five donors included dominant NKG2C+ clonotypes at roughly 1.0-7.0%.

This rearrangement joins TRBV27 to TRBJ1-1; D uncertain. This specimen was CD4+ T cells sorted from PBMCs, taken about 11 days after vaccination. The receptor was derived from a man aged 45-60 years who received an inactivated influenza vaccine. DNA for the CDR3: TGTGCCAGCAGATCCCCGGGCCTCCGACTTGAAGCTTTCTTT. Its translation is CASRSPGLRLEAFF.